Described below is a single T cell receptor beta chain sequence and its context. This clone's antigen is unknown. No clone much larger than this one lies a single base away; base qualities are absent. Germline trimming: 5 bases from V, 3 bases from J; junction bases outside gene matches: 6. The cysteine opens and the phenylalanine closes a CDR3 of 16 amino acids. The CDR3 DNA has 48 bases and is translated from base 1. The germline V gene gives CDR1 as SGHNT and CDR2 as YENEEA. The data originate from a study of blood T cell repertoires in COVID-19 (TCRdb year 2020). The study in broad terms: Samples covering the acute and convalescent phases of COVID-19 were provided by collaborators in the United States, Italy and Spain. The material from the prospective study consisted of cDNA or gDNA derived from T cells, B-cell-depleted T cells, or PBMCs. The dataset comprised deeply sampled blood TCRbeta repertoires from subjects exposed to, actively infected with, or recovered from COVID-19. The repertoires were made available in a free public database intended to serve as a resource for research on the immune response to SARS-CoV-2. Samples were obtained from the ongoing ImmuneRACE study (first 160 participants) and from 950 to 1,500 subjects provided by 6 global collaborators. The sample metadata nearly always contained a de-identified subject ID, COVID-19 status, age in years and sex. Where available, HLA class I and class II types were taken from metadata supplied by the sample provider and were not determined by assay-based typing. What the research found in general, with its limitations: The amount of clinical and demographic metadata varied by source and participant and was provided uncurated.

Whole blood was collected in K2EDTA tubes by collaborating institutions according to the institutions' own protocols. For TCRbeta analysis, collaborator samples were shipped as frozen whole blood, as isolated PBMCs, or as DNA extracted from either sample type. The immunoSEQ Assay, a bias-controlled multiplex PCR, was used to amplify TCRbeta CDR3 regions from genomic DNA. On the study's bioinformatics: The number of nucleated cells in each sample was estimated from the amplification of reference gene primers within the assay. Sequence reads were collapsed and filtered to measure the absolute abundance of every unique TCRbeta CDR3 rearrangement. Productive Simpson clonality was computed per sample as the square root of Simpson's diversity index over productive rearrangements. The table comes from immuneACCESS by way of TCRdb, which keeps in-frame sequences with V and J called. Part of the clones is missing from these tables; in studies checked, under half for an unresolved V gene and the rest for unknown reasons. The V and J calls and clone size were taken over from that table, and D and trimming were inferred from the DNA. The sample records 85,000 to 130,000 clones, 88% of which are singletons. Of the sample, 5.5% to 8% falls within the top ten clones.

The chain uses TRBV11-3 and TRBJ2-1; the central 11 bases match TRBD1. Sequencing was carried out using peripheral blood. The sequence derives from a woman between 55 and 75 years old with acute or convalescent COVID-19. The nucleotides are TGTGCCAGCAGCCCAAGAGGGACAGGGGGCTACAATGAGCAGTTCTTC. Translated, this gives CASSPRGTGGYNEQFF.